This T cell receptor beta chain was identified in a study of cytomegalovirus exposure and HLA in healthy donors. Study outcomes and limitations: Several top significant clusters appeared, in a later analysis, to be linked to common viral pathogens. For most TCR beta V segments, an earlier analysis put the productive rate at about 87% or about 30% of the time. In the analysis, some V segments, TRBV6-2 and TRBV6-3 included, were excluded as indistinguishable.

V dropped 2 bases and J dropped 13; count of bases not matched to a gene: 12. CDR3 size: 14 residues. CDR1 MNHEY and CDR2 SVGAGI come from the germline V gene. Points on this clone: Its matching antigen is unknown.

13 Jbeta primers and 60 Vbeta primers were used for the PCR. Sequencing used immunoSEQ multiplex PCR; TCRdb keeps in-frame clones, though not all of them. The data show 160,000 or so clones, with approximately 85% seen just once and 2% to 2.5% held by the top ten. Sequenced material: PBMCs. This clonotype originated in a woman under 30 in good health and CMV-seronegative. The V and J genes are TRBV6-5 and TRBJ1-2; 8 bases match TRBD1. The CDR3 loop is CASSYTLPTGDSTF. DNA of the CDR3: TGTGCCAGCAGTTACACCTTGCCGACAGGGGATAGCACCTTC.